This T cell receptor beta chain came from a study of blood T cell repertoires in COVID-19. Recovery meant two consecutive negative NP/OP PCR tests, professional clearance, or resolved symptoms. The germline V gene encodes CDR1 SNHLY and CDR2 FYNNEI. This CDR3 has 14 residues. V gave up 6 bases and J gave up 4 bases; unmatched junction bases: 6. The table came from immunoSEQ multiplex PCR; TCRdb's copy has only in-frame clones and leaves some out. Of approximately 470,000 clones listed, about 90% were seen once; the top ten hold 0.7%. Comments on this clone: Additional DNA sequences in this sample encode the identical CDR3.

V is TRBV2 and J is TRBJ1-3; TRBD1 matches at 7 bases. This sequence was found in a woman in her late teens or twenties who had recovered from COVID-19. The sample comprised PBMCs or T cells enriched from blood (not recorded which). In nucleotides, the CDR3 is TGTGCCAGCAGGGACAGGTCGTCAGGAAACACCATATATTTT. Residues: CASRDRSSGNTIYF.